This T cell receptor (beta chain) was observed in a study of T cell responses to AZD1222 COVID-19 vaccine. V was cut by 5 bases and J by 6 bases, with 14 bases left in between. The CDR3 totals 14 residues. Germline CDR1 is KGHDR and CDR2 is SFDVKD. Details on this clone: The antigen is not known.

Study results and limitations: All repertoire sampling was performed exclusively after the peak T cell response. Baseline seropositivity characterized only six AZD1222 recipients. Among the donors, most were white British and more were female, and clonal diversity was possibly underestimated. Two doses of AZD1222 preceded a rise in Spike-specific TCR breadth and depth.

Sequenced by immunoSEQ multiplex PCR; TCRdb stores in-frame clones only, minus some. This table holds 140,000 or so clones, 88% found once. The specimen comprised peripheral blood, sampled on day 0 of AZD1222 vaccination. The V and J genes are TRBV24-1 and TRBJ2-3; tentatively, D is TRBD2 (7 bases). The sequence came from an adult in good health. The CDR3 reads CATSVGGPPDTQYF. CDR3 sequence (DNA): TGTGCCACCAGTGTCGGGGGGCCGCCGGATACGCAGTATTTT.